This T cell receptor (beta chain) came from a study of cytomegalovirus exposure and HLA in healthy donors. Whole-study results and caveats: Being productive about 90% or about 30% of the time was typical of most TCR beta V segments in an earlier analysis. Some V segments could not be told apart, so they were left out, TRBV6-2 and TRBV6-3 among them. As was reported, the classifier diagnosed cytomegalovirus status with high specificity and sensitivity.

Primers: 60 Vbeta forward and 13 Jbeta reverse. The method was immunoSEQ multiplex PCR; TCRdb's version includes in-frame clones alone and lacks a portion of them. The sample has about 160,000 clones; 75% to 90% are singletons. The CDR3 has 16 residues. J gave up 2 bases and V 7 bases, and 12 bases lay outside the gene matches. The germline gives CDR1 WSHSY, CDR2 SAAADI. Concerning this clone itself: Its antigen is as yet unknown.

The chain has TRBV10-2 and TRBJ2-3; TRBD1 agrees at 7 bases. The sample was PBMCs. The sequence derives from a woman aged 18-29 years in good health and CMV-seronegative. CDR3: CASTPWTGSATDTQYF. The CDR3 region has the DNA TGCGCCAGCACTCCCTGGACAGGCTCTGCCACAGATACGCAGTATTTT.